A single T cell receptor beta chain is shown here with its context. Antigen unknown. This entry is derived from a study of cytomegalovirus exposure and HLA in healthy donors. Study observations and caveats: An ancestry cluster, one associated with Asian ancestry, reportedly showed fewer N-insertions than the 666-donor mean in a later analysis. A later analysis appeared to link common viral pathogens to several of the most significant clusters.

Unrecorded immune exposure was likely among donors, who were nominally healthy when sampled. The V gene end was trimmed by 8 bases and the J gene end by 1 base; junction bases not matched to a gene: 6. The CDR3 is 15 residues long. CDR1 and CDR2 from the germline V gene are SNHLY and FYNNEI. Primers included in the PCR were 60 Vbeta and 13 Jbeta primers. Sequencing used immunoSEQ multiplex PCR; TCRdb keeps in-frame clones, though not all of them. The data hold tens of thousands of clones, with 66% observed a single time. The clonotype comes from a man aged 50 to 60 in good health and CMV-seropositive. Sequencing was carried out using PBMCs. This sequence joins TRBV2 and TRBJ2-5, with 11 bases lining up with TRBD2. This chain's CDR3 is CASGLAGGIQETQYF. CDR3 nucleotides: TGTGCCAGCGGGCTAGCGGGGGGCATCCAAGAGACCCAGTACTTC.